The 23 T cell receptor beta chains below were found in one sample sequenced in a study of regulatory T cells in long-lasting Graves disease. Investigators prepared the TCR beta libraries by applying iRepertoire HTBI primers and Arm-PCR of CDR3 regions. TCRdb reprocessed the multiplex PCR reads via MiXCR and lists one record per CDR3 protein. The sample yields about 430,000 distinct CDR3 sequences, approximately 15% seen once. Indicated time point: newly diagnosed GD, antithyroid drugs for less than 3 months. Generation of the TCR library employed RNA extracted from PBMCs. These data were also reused for a study on T cells in Graves' hyperthyroidism and ophthalmopathy.

The specimen was peripheral blood mononuclear cells (PBMCs), collected at new diagnosis, from a patient treated with antithyroid drugs. These receptors all stem from a woman in her thirties or forties with Graves disease.

Note on this clonotype: This may be a read error: a much more frequent sequence differs by one nucleotide. The CDR3 does not close with the conserved phenylalanine or tryptophan, likely indicating a read error. The chain employs TRBV30 and TRBJ2-7, with 12 bases matching TRBD2. The germline CDR1 and CDR2 sequences are GTSNPN and SVGIG (reference sequence). The CDR3 has 15 amino acids. V lost 4 bases and J lost 7; bases outside the gene matches: 11. In DNA, the CDR3 is TGTGCCTGGACCCCGACTAGCGGGAGTCCTCGGGAGCAGTACTCC. It yields the protein CAWTPTSGSPREQYS.

This clonotype has at least ten counts. This chain uses TRBV6-2 or TRBV6-3 with TRBJ2-7, with 9 bases aligning to TRBD1. Germline V lookup: CDR1 MNHEY, CDR2 SVGEGT. V trimming: 4 bases; J trimming: 6 bases; junction bases outside the gene matches: 10. The CDR3 spans 15 residues. In DNA, the CDR3 is TGTGCCAGCAGTTTCGACGGGACAGGGTTTGGCGAGCAGTACTTC. Its protein is CASSFDGTGFGEQYF.

The chain couples TRBV20-1 to TRBJ2-3; D perhaps matches TRBD1 (6 bases). The length of the CDR3 is 14 residues. CDR1 is DFQATT and CDR2 is SNEGSKA in the germline V gene (reference sequence). Trimming took off 1 base at V and 4 bases at J, with 12 bases between the two ends. The CDR3 is CSARVTGISDTQYF. For the CDR3, the DNA is TGCAGTGCTAGAGTAACAGGGATCTCAGATACGCAGTATTTT.

This clonotype has a handful of counts. The chain recombines TRBV7-9 with TRBJ2-7, with 11 bases aligning to TRBD1. The ends lost 3 bases at V and 0 bases at J; junction bases unmatched: 4. This CDR3 contains 16 residues. CDR1 is SEHNR, CDR2 FQNEAQ, per germline (reference sequence). CDR3 nucleotide sequence: TGTGCCAGCAGCTTGGGGACAGGGGGTATCTCCTACGAGCAGTACTTC. This translates into CASSLGTGGISYEQYF.

There are many counts of this clonotype. The chain carries TRBV27 and TRBJ2-1; no definite D call. The V gene lost 7 bases and the J gene lost 13 bases, with 8 bases spanning the gap. This CDR3 is 9 amino acids long. Germline CDR1 is MNHEY and CDR2 is SMNVEV (reference sequence). The DNA for the CDR3 is TGTGCCAGCAATCTACCCCAGTTCTTC. Translating it yields CASNLPQFF.

In regard to this clonotype: With a far larger clone one base away, a read error is the likely cause. The chain is built from TRBV9 and TRBJ2-7, with a possible D match to TRBD2 (5 bases). CDR3 length equals 13 residues. In germline, CDR1 is SGDLS, CDR2 YYNGEE. Trimming removed 0 bases from V and 2 bases from J, with 6 bases in between. CDR3 residues: CASSVGGTYEQYF. The CDR3 bases are TGTGCCAGCAGCGTAGGAGGGACCTACGAGCAGTACTTC.

This clonotype was seen repeatedly, ten times or more. J is TRBJ1-6 and V is TRBV6-1; 9 bases match TRBD1. Germline assignment: CDR1 MNHNS and CDR2 SASEGT. Trimming removed 5 bases from V and 8 bases from J; junction bases left unmatched: 4. This CDR3 comprises 14 residues. CDR3 sequence: CASSRDREYSPLHF. CDR3 coding DNA: TGTGCCAGCAGTCGGGACAGGGAGTATTCACCCCTCCACTTT.

In its sample, this clonotype was seen many times. The J gene is TRBJ2-3, the V gene TRBV7-9, with 10 bases aligning to TRBD2. CDR1 and CDR2 from the germline V gene are SEHNR and FQNEAQ (reference sequence). The CDR3 has 15 residues. The V gene end was trimmed by 5 bases and the J gene end by 0 bases; junction bases not matched to a gene: 2. The CDR3 region is CASSETSGSTDTQYF. The CDR3 region has the DNA TGTGCCAGCAGCGAGACTAGCGGGAGCACAGATACGCAGTATTTT.

This clonotype was observed at least ten times. V usage is TRBV27 and J usage is TRBJ1-5, with D possibly TRBD1 on 5 matching bases. The germline CDR1 and CDR2 sequences are MNHEY and SMNVEV (reference sequence). The CDR3 has 14 residues. Between the trimmed V and J ends, which lost 4 bases and 3 bases, there was a span of 10 bases. The CDR3 DNA follows: TGTGCCAGCAGTTCCAAGGGGTTCAATCAGCCCCAGCATTTT. Residues: CASSSKGFNQPQHF.

There are many counts of this clonotype. This chain connects TRBV11-3 to TRBJ2-7, with D possibly being TRBD1 (7 bases). Between the trimmed V and J ends, which lost 5 bases and 4 bases, there was a span of 18 bases. This CDR3 region has 15 residues. Germline CDR1 and CDR2: SGHNT and YENEEA. The CDR3 sequence: CASSLLGGQLYEQYF. DNA for the CDR3: TGTGCCAGCAGCCTGCTGGGGGGACAGCTATACGAGCAGTACTTC.

This clonotype was counted ten times or more. The chain recombines TRBV9 with TRBJ2-1; 9 bases line up with TRBD2. Germline CDR1 is SGDLS and CDR2 is YYNGEE. The CDR3 covers 16 residues. With V trimmed by 2 bases and J by 4 bases, 7 bases remained unmatched. CDR3 DNA: TGTGCCAGCAGCGTCAGCGGGAGGCCGCGATACAATGAGCAGTTCTTC. It specifies CASSVSGRPRYNEQFF. The full variable domain, in which reference TRBV9 and TRBJ2-1 provide the parts outside the CDR3, is DSGVTQTPKHLITATGQRVTLRCSPRSGDLSVYWYQQSLDQGLQFLIQYYNGEERAKGNILERFSAQQFPDLHSELNLSSLELGDSALYFCASSVSGRPRYNEQFFGPGTRLTVL.

This chain uses TRBV12-3 or TRBV12-4 with TRBJ2-1; 9 nucleotides align to TRBD2. This CDR3 comprises 15 residues. The ends lost 2 bases at V and 14 bases at J; junction bases unmatched: 13. The CDR3 protein is CASSLSVSGGSREFF. The CDR3 bases are TGTGCCAGCAGTTTATCGGTTAGCGGGGGCTCAAGAGAGTTCTTC.

This clonotype was counted many times. The chain carries TRBV3-1 and TRBJ1-1; D gene uncertain. The CDR3 runs to 14 residues. V lost 0 bases, J lost 2 bases, and 7 bases lay in between. CDR1 is LGHDT, CDR2 YNNKEL, per germline (reference sequence). The CDR3 reads CASSQDMGNTEAFF. The CDR3 DNA reads as TGTGCCAGCAGCCAAGACATGGGAAACACTGAAGCTTTCTTT.

The chain is built from TRBV4-2 and TRBJ2-2, with D perhaps TRBD1 (7 bases). The CDR3 is made up of 14 amino acids. Trimming removed 4 bases at V and 10 bases at J, with 16 bases between. Per the germline V gene, CDR1 is LGHNA and CDR2 is YNFKEQ. The CDR3 sequence is CASSRETGEVELFF. The CDR3, as DNA: TGTGCCAGCAGCCGAGAAACAGGGGAGGTGGAGCTGTTTTTT.

In this sample, this clonotype turned up many times. The J gene is TRBJ1-6, the V gene TRBV30; 8 bases match TRBD1. After removal of 7 bases from V and 10 bases from J, the junction contained 12 bases not matched to a gene. The V gene's germline CDR1 is GTSNPN and CDR2 SVGIG (reference sequence). There are 14 residues in the CDR3. CDR3 loop: CAYSRDRLGSPLHF. In nucleotides, the CDR3 is TGTGCCTACTCACGGGACAGGCTTGGATCACCCCTCCACTTT.

This rearrangement joins TRBV28 to TRBJ1-5; TRBD1 matches at 10 bases. This CDR3 spans 15 amino acids. The germline CDR1 and CDR2 sequences are MDHEN and SYDVKM. The ends lost 7 bases at V and 4 bases at J; junction bases unmatched: 7. The DNA for the CDR3 is TGTGCCAGCATCTTGACAGGGGGCAGGAATCAGCCCCAGCATTTT. This gives the protein CASILTGGRNQPQHF.

The chain uses TRBV20-1 and TRBJ2-1; D is unclear. With 3 bases removed from V and 7 bases from J, the gap between germline ends came to 7 bases. Germline CDR1 is DFQATT and CDR2 is SNEGSKA (reference sequence). The CDR3 consists of 11 residues. The CDR3 loop is CSASQANEQFF. CDR3 coding DNA: TGCAGTGCTAGTCAAGCTAATGAGCAGTTCTTC.

On this clonotype itself: A junction end diverges from the germline sequence, so it may reflect a read error. The rearrangement joins TRBV5-1 to TRBJ2-5; TRBD1 aligns across 8 bases. This CDR3 has 12 amino acids. CDR1 is SGHRS and CDR2 is YFSETQ in the germline V gene. CDR3 bases: TGCGCCAGCAGCTTGGGGGACAGGCCTTTGGACTTC. Translating gives CASSLGDRPLDF.

The sample holds a few counts of this clonotype. A much larger clone lies one base from this, so it may be a read error. The V call is TRBV7-9, the J call TRBJ2-7; 13 positions agree with TRBD2. The J segment lost 6 bases and the V segment lost 5 bases, leaving 7 bases of the junction unmatched. This CDR3 has 15 residues. Germline CDR1 reads SEHNR; CDR2 reads FQNEAQ (reference sequence). CDR3 in DNA: TGTGCCAGCAGCGACGGACTAGCGGGAGTCGGCGAGCAGTACTTC. It specifies CASSDGLAGVGEQYF.

This clonotype was seen ten or more times. The rearrangement uses TRBV20-1 and TRBJ2-5; D unresolved. CDR1 is DFQATT, CDR2 SNEGSKA, per germline (reference sequence). Trimming left V 6 bases short and J 4 bases short, with 15 bases between. The CDR3 consists of 13 residues. The CDR3 coding sequence is TGCAGTGCCGTCCGTTTGCCCGGAGAGACCCAGTACTTC. Amino acids: CSAVRLPGETQYF.

This clonotype has a handful of counts. This sequence joins TRBV5-6 and TRBJ2-1; no clear D gene. The closer fit of TRBJ2-5 to the DNA end suggests the J call may be wrong. The germline CDR1 and CDR2 sequences are SGHDT and YYEEEE. The CDR3 loop spans 14 amino acids. The CDR3: CASSFGRYQETQYF. As DNA, the CDR3 is TGTGCCAGCAGCTTCGGGCGCTACCAAGAGACCCAGTACTTC.

At least ten counts were recorded for this clonotype. The chain uses TRBV20-1 and TRBJ2-1, with 11 bases aligning to TRBD2. The junction had 8 bases not matched to a gene; V was cut back by 3 bases and J by 7 bases. This CDR3 region has 15 residues. In germline, CDR1 is DFQATT, CDR2 SNEGSKA (reference sequence). CDR3 DNA: TGCAGTGCTAGTAGTCTAGCGGGAGGTTGGAATGAGCAGTTCTTC. Translation: CSASSLAGGWNEQFF.

This clonotype was observed at least ten times. This rearrangement joins TRBV12-3 or TRBV12-4 to TRBJ2-1; no definite D call. The V end was cut by 5 bases, the J end by 6 bases, with 11 bases between. CDR3 length: 13 residues. The CDR3 DNA sequence: TGTGCCAGCAGTCCCCTAGAGTTCAATGAGCAGTTCTTC. The encoded protein is CASSPLEFNEQFF.